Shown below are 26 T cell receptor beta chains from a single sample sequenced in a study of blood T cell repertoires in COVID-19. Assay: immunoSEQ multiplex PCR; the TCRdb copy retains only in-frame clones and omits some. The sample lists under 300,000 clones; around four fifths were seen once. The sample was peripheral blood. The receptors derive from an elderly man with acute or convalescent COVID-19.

CDR3 residues: CASSPDGTGFSPPLHF. The CDR3 nucleotides are TGTGCCAGCAGCCCCGACGGGACAGGGTTCTCTCCACCCCTCCACTTT. The chain uses TRBV9 and TRBJ1-6, with 9 bases that match TRBD1. Germline V CDR1 and CDR2: SGDLS, YYNGEE. The CDR3 spans 16 residues. V lost 4 bases to trimming and J lost 11 bases; unmatched junction nucleotides: 13.

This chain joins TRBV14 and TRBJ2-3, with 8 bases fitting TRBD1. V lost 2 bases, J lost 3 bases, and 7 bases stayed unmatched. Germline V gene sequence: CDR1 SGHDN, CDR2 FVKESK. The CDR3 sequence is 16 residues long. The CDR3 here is CASSQLGQAVTDTQYF. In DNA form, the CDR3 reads TGTGCCAGCAGCCAATTGGGACAGGCAGTTACAGATACGCAGTATTTT.

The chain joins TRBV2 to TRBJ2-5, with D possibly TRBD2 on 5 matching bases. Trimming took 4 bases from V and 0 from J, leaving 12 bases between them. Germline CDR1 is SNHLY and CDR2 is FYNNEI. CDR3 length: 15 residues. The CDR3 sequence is CASSVAGVNQETQYF. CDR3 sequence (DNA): TGTGCCAGCAGTGTTGCCGGGGTGAACCAAGAGACCCAGTACTTC.

The CDR3 protein is CASGTGTGVADTQYF. CDR3 bases: TGCGCCAGCGGGACCGGGACAGGGGTGGCAGATACGCAGTATTTT. This sequence joins TRBV5-1 and TRBJ2-3; 10 bases match TRBD1. Germline CDR1 is SGHRS and CDR2 is YFSETQ. This CDR3 contains 15 residues. V shed 7 bases, J shed 4 bases, and the junction held 9 bases outside the gene matches.

The DNA for the CDR3 is TGTGCCAGCAGTGATTATGGCTCTAACTATGGCTACACCTTC. Translating gives CASSDYGSNYGYTF. The chain links TRBV2 to TRBJ1-2, with D unclear. V lost 3 bases and J lost 0, with 8 bases in between. This CDR3 spans 14 amino acids. Germline loops: CDR1 SNHLY, CDR2 FYNNEI.

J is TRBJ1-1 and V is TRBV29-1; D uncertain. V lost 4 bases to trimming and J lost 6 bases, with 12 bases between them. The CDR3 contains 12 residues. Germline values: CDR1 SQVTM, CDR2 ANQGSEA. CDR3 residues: CSVGRSIAEAFF. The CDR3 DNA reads TGCAGCGTTGGGCGGTCAATCGCTGAAGCTTTCTTT.

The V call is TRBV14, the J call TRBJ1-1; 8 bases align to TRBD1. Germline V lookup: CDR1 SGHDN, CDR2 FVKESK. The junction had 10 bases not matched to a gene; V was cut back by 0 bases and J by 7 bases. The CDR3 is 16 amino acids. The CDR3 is CASSQDLPGQGGEAFF. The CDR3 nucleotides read TGTGCCAGCAGCCAAGACCTTCCAGGACAGGGTGGTGAAGCTTTCTTT.

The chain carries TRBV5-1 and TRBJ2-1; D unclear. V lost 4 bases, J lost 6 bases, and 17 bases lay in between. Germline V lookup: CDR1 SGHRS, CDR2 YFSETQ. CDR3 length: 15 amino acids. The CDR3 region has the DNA TGCGCCAGCAGCGAAGCAGCGATTACGGGCAATGAGCAGTTCTTC. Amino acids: CASSEAAITGNEQFF.

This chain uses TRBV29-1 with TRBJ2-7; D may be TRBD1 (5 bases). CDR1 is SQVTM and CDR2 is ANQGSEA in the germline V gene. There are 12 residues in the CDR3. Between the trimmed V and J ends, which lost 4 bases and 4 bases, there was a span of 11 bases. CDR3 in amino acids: CSVARGLYEQYF. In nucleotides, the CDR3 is TGCAGCGTTGCTAGGGGTTTATACGAGCAGTACTTC.

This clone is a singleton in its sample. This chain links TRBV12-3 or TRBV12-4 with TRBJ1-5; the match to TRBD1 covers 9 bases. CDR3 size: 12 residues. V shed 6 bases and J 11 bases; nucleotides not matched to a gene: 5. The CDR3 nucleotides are TGTGCCAGCAGCACCGGACAGGGGTCCCAGCATTTT. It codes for CASSTGQGSQHF.

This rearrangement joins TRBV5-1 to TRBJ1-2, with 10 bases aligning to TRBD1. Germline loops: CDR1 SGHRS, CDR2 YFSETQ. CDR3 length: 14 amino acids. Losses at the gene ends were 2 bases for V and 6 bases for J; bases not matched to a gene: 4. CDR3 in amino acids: CASSFSGTGDGYTF. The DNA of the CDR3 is TGCGCCAGCAGCTTCTCCGGGACAGGGGATGGCTACACCTTC.

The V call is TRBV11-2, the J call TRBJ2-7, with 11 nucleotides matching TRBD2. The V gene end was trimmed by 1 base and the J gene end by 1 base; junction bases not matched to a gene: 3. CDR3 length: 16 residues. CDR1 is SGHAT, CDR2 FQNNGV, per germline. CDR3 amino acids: CASSLAASGGSYEQYF. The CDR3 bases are TGTGCCAGCAGCTTAGCGGCTAGCGGGGGGTCCTACGAGCAGTACTTC.

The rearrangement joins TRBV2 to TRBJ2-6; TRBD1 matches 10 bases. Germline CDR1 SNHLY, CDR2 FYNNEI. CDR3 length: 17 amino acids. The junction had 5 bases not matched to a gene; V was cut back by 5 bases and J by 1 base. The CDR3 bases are TGTGCCAGCAGTCCCGGGACAGGGGCTTCTGGGGCCAACGTCCTGACTTTC. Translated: CASSPGTGASGANVLTF.

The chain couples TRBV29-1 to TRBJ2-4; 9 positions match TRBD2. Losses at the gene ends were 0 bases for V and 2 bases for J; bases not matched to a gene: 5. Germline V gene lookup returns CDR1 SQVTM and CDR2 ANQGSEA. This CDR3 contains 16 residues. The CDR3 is CSVEDPAGGTKNIQYF. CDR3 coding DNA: TGCAGCGTTGAAGACCCAGCGGGGGGAACCAAAAACATTCAGTACTTC. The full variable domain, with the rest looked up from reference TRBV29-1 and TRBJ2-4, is SAVISQKPSRDICQRGTSLTIQCQVDSQVTMMFWYRQQPGQSLTLIATANQGSEATYESGFVIDKFPISRPNLTFSTLTVSNMSPEDSSIYLCSVEDPAGGTKNIQYFGAGTRLSVL.

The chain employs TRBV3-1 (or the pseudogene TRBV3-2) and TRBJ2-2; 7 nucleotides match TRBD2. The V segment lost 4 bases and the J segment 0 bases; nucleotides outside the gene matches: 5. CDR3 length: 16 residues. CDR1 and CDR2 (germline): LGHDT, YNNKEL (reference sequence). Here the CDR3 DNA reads TGTGCCAGCAGCCGCAGGGAGGGGACGAACACCGGGGAGCTGTTTTTT. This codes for CASSRREGTNTGELFF.

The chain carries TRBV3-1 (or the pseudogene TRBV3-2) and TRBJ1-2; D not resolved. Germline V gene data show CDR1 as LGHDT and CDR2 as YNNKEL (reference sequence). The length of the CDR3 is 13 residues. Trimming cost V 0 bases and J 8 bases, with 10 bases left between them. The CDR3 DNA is TGTGCCAGCAGCCAAGAACGAGCGTACGGCTACACCTTC. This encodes CASSQERAYGYTF.

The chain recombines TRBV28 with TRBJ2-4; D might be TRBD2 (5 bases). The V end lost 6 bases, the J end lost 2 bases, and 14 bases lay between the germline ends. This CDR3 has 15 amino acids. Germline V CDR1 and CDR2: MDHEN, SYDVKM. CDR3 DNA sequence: TGTGCCAGCAGCCGAGGGTGGGAGACCAAAAACATTCAGTACTTC. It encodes CASSRGWETKNIQYF. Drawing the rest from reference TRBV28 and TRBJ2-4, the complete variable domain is DVKVTQSSRYLVKRTGEKVFLECVQDMDHENMFWYRQDPGLGLRLIYFSYDVKMKEKGDIPEGYSVSREKKERFSLILESASTNQTSMYLCASSRGWETKNIQYFGAGTRLSVL.

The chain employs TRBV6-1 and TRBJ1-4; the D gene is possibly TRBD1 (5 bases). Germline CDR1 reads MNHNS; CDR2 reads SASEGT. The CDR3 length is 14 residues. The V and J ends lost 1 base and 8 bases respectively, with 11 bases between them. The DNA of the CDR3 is TGTGCCAGCAGTGAAGGGGGGGTGTCGGAAAAACTGTTTTTT. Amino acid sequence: CASSEGGVSEKLFF.

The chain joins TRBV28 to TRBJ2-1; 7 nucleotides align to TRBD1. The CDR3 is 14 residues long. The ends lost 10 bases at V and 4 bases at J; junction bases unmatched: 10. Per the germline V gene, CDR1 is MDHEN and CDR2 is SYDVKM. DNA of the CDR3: TGTGCCACCAGATCAGGGGGTCGATACAATGAGCAGTTCTTC. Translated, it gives CATRSGGRYNEQFF.

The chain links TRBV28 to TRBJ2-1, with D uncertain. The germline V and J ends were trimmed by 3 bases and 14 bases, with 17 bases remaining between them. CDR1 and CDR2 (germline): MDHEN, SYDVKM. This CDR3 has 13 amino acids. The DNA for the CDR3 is TGTGCCAGCAGTTTCACGTTTCCAGCGTCGGAGTTCTTC. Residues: CASSFTFPASEFF.

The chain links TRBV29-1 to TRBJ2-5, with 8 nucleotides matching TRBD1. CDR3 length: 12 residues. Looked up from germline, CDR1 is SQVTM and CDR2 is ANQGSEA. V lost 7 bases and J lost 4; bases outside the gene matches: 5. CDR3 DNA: TGCAGCGCCGGACAGGGCGGAGAGACCCAGTACTTC. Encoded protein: CSAGQGGETQYF.

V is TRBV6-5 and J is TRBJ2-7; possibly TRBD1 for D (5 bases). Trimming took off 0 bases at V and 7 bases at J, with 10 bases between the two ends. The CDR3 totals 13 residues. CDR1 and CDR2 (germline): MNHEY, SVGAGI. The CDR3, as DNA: TGTGCCAGCAGTTACTCAGGGGTAGGGGAGCAGTACTTC. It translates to CASSYSGVGEQYF.

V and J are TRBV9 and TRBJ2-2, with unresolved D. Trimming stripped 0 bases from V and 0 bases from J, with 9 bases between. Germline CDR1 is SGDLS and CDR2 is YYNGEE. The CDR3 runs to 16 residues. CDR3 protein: CASSVVAVANTGELFF. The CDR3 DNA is TGTGCCAGCAGCGTAGTGGCTGTCGCGAACACCGGGGAGCTGTTTTTT.

The CDR3 loop is CASGVGKGDEAFF. CDR3 in DNA: TGTGCCAGCGGTGTTGGTAAAGGGGATGAAGCTTTCTTT. This sequence joins TRBV28 and TRBJ1-1, with D possibly TRBD1 on 5 matching bases. The germline V gene encodes CDR1 MDHEN and CDR2 SYDVKM. V lost 8 bases to trimming and J lost 7 bases, with 17 bases between them. This CDR3 contains 13 residues. Full variable domain (remainder filled in from reference TRBV28 and TRBJ1-1): DVKVTQSSRYLVKRTGEKVFLECVQDMDHENMFWYRQDPGLGLRLIYFSYDVKMKEKGDIPEGYSVSREKKERFSLILESASTNQTSMYLCASGVGKGDEAFFGQGTRLTVV.

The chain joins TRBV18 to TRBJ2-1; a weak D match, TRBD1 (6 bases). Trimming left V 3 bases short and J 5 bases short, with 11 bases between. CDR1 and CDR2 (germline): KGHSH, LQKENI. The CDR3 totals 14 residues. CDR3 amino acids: CASSPGQSNNEQFF. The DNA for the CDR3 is TGTGCCAGCTCACCTGGACAGTCTAACAATGAGCAGTTCTTC.

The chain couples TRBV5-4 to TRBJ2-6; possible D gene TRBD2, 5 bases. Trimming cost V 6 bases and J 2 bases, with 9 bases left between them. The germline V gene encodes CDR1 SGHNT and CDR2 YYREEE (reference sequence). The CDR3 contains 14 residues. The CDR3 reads CASTHGAGANVLTF. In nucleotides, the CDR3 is TGTGCCAGCACCCACGGGGCTGGGGCCAACGTCCTGACTTTC. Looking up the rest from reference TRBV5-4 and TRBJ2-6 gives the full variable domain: ETGVTQSPTHLIKTRGQQVTLRCSSQSGHNTVSWYQQALGQGPQFIFQYYREEENGRGNFPPRFSGLQFPNYSSELNVNALELDDSALYLCASTHGAGANVLTFGAGSRLTVL.